These T cell receptor beta chains were read from a single sample in a study of molecular identifiers for immune sequencing clone quantification. MiXCR was run by TCRdb on the PCR reads, yielding one entry per CDR3 protein. The sample shows about 97,000 distinct CDR3 sequences, 30% to 45% of them seen only once. The source material was naive CD8+ T cells from blood, with Jurkat cell RNA spiked in. All receptors come from a human donor in good health. Some libraries in this study had Jurkat cell RNA spiked in. The CDR3 runs from the conserved cysteine through the conserved F or W. The D gene is left open where the match is weak. Clone size is not always given. Where it is, it says once, few, many or a class for expanded clones.

length: 16; J: TRBJ1-4; size: few; D: -; V: TRBV6-6; DNA: TGTGCCAGCAGCTCTCTGGGGGAGACCGGATATGAAAAACTGTTTTTT; CDR3: CASSSLGETGYEKLFF
length: 14; J: TRBJ1-6; size: few; D: -; V: TRBV7-8; DNA: TGTGCCAGCAGCTTAGGGGGGAGTTTTTCACCCCTCCACTTT; CDR3: CASSLGGSFSPLHF
length: 13; J: TRBJ2-2; size: -; D: -; V: TRBV7-6; DNA: TGTGCCAGCAGCATCCGCGGGGCCGGGGAGCTGTTTTTT; CDR3: CASSIRGAGELFF
length: 14; J: TRBJ1-2; size: -; D: TRBD1; V: TRBV7-9; DNA: TGTGCCAGCAGCCCGACAGGGACTTACTATGGCTACACCTTC; CDR3: CASSPTGTYYGYTF
length: 13; J: TRBJ2-7; size: many; D: -; V: TRBV14; DNA: TGTGCCAGCAGCCTCGGCTACCTCTACGAGCAGTACTTC; CDR3: CASSLGYLYEQYF
length: 17; J: TRBJ2-5; size: few; D: TRBD2; V: TRBV28; DNA: TGTGCCAGCAGTTTCGTTCCAGCGGGGAGTTGGGAGGAGACCCAGTACTTC; CDR3: CASSFVPAGSWEETQYF
length: 17; J: TRBJ2-4; size: -; D: TRBD1; V: TRBV11-2; DNA: TGTGCCAGCAGCCCCAGTCCCGGGACAGTAGCCAAAAACATTCAGTACTTC; CDR3: CASSPSPGTVAKNIQYF
length: 14; J: TRBJ2-5; size: -; D: -; V: TRBV28; DNA: TGTGCCAGCACCAGGGGCGCGACCGGGGAGACCCAGTACTTC; CDR3: CASTRGATGETQYF
length: 11; J: TRBJ1-3; size: few; D: -; V: TRBV4-3; DNA: TGCGCCAGCAGCCGTGGAAACACCATATATTTT; CDR3: CASSRGNTIYF
length: 14; J: TRBJ2-7; size: -; D: TRBD2; V: TRBV29-1; DNA: TGCAGCGTTGAACCCAGCGGGAAAAGTTACAAGCAGTACTTC; CDR3: CSVEPSGKSYKQYF
length: 13; J: TRBJ1-5; size: -; D: -; V: TRBV19; DNA: TGTGCCTCCCAAGGGGGGAGCAATCAGCCCCAGCATTTT; CDR3: CASQGGSNQPQHF
length: 14; J: TRBJ2-7; size: few; D: -; V: TRBV15; DNA: TGTGCCACCAGCACCCTCAGTACTTCCTACGAGCAGTACTTC; CDR3: CATSTLSTSYEQYF
length: 15; J: TRBJ2-7; size: -; D: TRBD1; V: TRBV7-8; DNA: TGTGCCAGCAGCTTATGGGACAGGGGTGTCAACGAGCAGTACTTC; CDR3: CASSLWDRGVNEQYF
length: 16; J: TRBJ2-1; size: few; D: TRBD2; V: TRBV4-3; DNA: TGCGCCAGCAGCCAAGGGATAGCGGGAGGGATTAATGAGCAGTTCTTC; CDR3: CASSQGIAGGINEQFF
length: 12; J: TRBJ2-1; size: few; D: -; V: TRBV19; DNA: TGTGCCAGTAGTATCCCTTATGGTGAGCAGTTCTTC; CDR3: CASSIPYGEQFF
length: 15; J: TRBJ1-1; size: few; D: -; V: TRBV27; DNA: TGTGCCAGCAGTTTGGGAGGTTGGGGACACACTGAAGCTTTCTTT; CDR3: CASSLGGWGHTEAFF
length: 19; J: TRBJ2-5; size: -; D: TRBD2; V: TRBV5-6; DNA: TGTGCCAGCAGCTTGGAGCTAGCGGGAGTGGGGAAGTGGAAAGAGACCCAGTACTTC; CDR3: CASSLELAGVGKWKETQYF
length: 13; J: TRBJ2-5; size: few; D: -; V: TRBV6-4; DNA: TGTGCCAGCAGTGACGAATGGGGTGAGACCCAGTACTTC; CDR3: CASSDEWGETQYF
length: 12; J: TRBJ2-3; size: many; D: -; V: TRBV5-6; DNA: TGTGCCAGCAGCTTTAACTCAGATACGCAGTATTTT; CDR3: CASSFNSDTQYF
length: 14; J: TRBJ2-3; size: -; D: TRBD1; V: TRBV9; DNA: TGTGCCAGCAGCGACGGGACAGACACAGATACGCAGTGTTTT; CDR3: CASSDGTDTDTQCF
length: 15; J: TRBJ2-7; size: -; D: -; V: TRBV7-9; DNA: TGTGCCAGCAGCTTGTTTTCGACTAGGTCGAACGAGCAGTACTTC; CDR3: CASSLFSTRSNEQYF
length: 15; J: TRBJ1-1; size: few; D: TRBD1; V: TRBV27; DNA: TGTGCCAGCAGTTCTGTTGGAGGGGGCCACACTGAAGCTTTCTTT; CDR3: CASSSVGGGHTEAFF
length: 13; J: TRBJ1-1; size: -; D: -; V: TRBV6-5; DNA: TGTGCCAGCAAGGTCCGGGTGGACACTGAAGCTTTCTTT; CDR3: CASKVRVDTEAFF
length: 15; J: TRBJ2-7; size: many; D: TRBD1; V: TRBV28; DNA: TGTGCCAGCAGTCAAACGACAGGGGCCCGATACGAGCAGTACTTC; CDR3: CASSQTTGARYEQYF
length: 11; J: TRBJ1-5; size: -; D: -; V: TRBV5-8; DNA: TGTGCCAGTGGGGGTTTCATGCCCCAGCATTTT; CDR3: CASGGFMPQHF
length: 13; J: TRBJ2-7; size: many; D: -; V: TRBV5-6; DNA: TGTGCCAGCAGCTCCGGACCCTTTTACGAGCAGTACTTC; CDR3: CASSSGPFYEQYF
length: 17; J: TRBJ2-7; size: -; D: -; V: TRBV20-1; DNA: TGCAGTGCTAGAGAGAGACGGACGGAGTGGGTAAGCTACGAGCAGTACTTC; CDR3: CSARERRTEWVSYEQYF
length: 12; J: TRBJ1-1; size: many; D: -; V: TRBV28; DNA: TGTGCCAGCAAGGACGTGAACACTGAAGCTTTCTTT; CDR3: CASKDVNTEAFF
length: 16; J: TRBJ2-3; size: -; D: -; V: TRBV4-2; DNA: TGTGCCAGCAGCCAAGAGGAGGGGAGAGTCACAGATACGCAGTATTTT; CDR3: CASSQEEGRVTDTQYF
length: 16; J: TRBJ1-1; size: few; D: -; V: TRBV7-9; DNA: TGTGCCAGCAGCACTGGATGGGGGGGGAAAGGCACTGAAGCTTTCTTT; CDR3: CASSTGWGGKGTEAFF
length: 13; J: TRBJ2-7; size: -; D: -; V: TRBV29-1; DNA: TGCAGCGTTGAAGAGCCGGGTTCCTACGGGCAGTACTTC; CDR3: CSVEEPGSYGQYF
length: 12; J: TRBJ2-7; size: many; D: -; V: TRBV2; DNA: TGTGCCCATGACAGGAGTCCCTACGAGCAGTACTTC; CDR3: CAHDRSPYEQYF